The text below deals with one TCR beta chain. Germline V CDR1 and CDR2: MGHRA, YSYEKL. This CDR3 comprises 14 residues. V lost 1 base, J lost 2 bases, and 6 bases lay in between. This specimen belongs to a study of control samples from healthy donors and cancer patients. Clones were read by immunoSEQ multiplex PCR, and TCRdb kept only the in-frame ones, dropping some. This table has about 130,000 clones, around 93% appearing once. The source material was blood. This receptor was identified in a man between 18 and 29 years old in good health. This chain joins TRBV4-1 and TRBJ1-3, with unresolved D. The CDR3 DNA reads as TGCGCCAGCAGCCAAGTAATAACTGGAAACACCATATATTTT. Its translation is CASSQVITGNTIYF.